Given below is one T cell receptor (beta chain) in context. The data were taken from a study of blood T cells in healthy people across ages. A second PCR of about 7 to 12 cycles used a sample-barcoded 5' primer and a J-beta primer mix. TCRdb reprocessed the 5' RACE reads with MiXCR, giving one entry per CDR3 protein. The data contain approximately 800,000 distinct CDR3 sequences, roughly three fifths of them singletons. CDR3 length: 15 amino acids. The germline gives CDR1 MNHNS, CDR2 SASEGT. With 6 bases clipped from V and 6 bases from J, the junction kept 11 bases outside the gene matches. The source of this sequence is a man aged 35 to 55 in good health. The chain combines TRBV6-1 with TRBJ1-1; 9 bases match TRBD1. The sample consisted of blood. The CDR3 region is CASSDRDRVDPEAFF. As DNA, the CDR3 is TGTGCCAGCAGCGACCGGGACAGGGTCGATCCTGAAGCTTTCTTT.